This entry lists 5 T cell receptor beta chains sequenced from one sample in a study of blood T cells in healthy people across ages. The authors ran a second PCR of 7 to 11 cycles using a sample-barcoded 5' primer and a J-beta primer mix. Each CDR3 protein is one row after TCRdb ran MiXCR on the 5' RACE reads. The data contain hundreds of thousands of distinct CDR3 sequences, over 40% of them singletons. Sequenced input: blood. The receptors were gathered from a woman of 80 years or more in good health.

The rearrangement links TRBV3-1 to TRBJ2-7; 7 bases line up with TRBD2. The CDR3 is 16 residues long. V lost 0 bases and J lost 3; bases outside the gene matches: 8. The germline V gene has CDR1 LGHDT and CDR2 YNNKEL (reference sequence). The DNA for the CDR3 is TGTGCCAGCAGCCAAGATTCCGGGAGGTACTTCTACGAGCAGTACTTC. Its protein product is CASSQDSGRYFYEQYF.

The chain uses TRBV10-3 and TRBJ1-6, with D uncertain. CDR3 length: 16 amino acids. CDR1 and CDR2 from the germline V gene are ENHRY and SYGVKD. V was shortened by 3 bases and J by 0 bases, with 9 bases between the two germline ends. The CDR3 DNA reads as TGTGCCATCAGTGAAGAGGGAGTCTCCTATAATTCACCCCTCCACTTT. Translated, it gives CAISEEGVSYNSPLHF.

The chain combines TRBV29-1 with TRBJ2-5; D is possibly TRBD1 (5 bases). Trimming removed 7 bases at V and 2 bases at J, with 20 bases between. The CDR3 has 15 amino acids. Germline CDR1 SQVTM, CDR2 ANQGSEA. The CDR3 here is CSARYTGIRQETQYF. The DNA of the CDR3 is TGCAGCGCTCGATATACAGGTATTCGGCAAGAGACCCAGTACTTC.

This clonotype has more than one count but fewer than ten. The V call is TRBV7-3, the J call TRBJ1-2; D is ambiguous. The germline V gene has CDR1 SGHTA and CDR2 FQGTGA. Trimming pared 0 bases from V and 8 bases from J, leaving 10 bases between. This CDR3 spans 13 amino acids. CDR3 protein: CASSLTPGSGYTF. CDR3 coding DNA: TGTGCCAGCAGCTTAACACCCGGGTCCGGCTACACCTTC.

V gene TRBV18 combines with J gene TRBJ2-1, with 9 bases identical to TRBD1. Germline CDR1 reads KGHSH; CDR2 reads LQKENI. Unmatched junction bases numbered 7, after V lost 6 bases and J lost 7 bases. This CDR3 is 14 amino acids long. The CDR3 loop is CASSLGQGLNEQFF. CDR3 coding DNA: TGTGCCAGCTCTTTGGGACAGGGATTGAATGAGCAGTTCTTC.